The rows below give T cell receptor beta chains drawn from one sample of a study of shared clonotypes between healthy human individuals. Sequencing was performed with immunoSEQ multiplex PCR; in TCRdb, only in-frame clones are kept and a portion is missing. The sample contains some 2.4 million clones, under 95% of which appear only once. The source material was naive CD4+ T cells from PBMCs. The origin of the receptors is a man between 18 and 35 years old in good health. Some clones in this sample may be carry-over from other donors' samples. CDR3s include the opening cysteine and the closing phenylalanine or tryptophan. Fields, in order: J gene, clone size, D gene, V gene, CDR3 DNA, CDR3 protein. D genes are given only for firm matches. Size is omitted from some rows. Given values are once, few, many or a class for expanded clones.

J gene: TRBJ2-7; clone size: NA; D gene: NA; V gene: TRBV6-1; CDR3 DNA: TGTGCCAGCAGTGAAACATATCAGACATACGAGCAGTACTTC; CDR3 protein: CASSETYQTYEQYF
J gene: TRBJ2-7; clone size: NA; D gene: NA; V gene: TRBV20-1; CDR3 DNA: TGCAGTGCTCTGAGCTCCTACGAGCAGTACTTC; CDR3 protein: CSALSSYEQYF
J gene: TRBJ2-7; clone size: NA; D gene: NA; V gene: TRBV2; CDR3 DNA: TGTGCCAGCGGTAGAACAACCCAATACGAGCAGTACTTC; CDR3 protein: CASGRTTQYEQYF
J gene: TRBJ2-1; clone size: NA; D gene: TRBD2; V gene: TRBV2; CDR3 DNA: TGTGCCAGCAGAGGACTAGCGGGAGGGCACAATGAGCAGTTCTTC; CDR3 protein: CASRGLAGGHNEQFF
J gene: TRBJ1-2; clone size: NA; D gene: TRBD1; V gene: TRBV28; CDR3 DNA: TGTGCCAGCAGGTCCCCTCATTCGCCGGGACAGGGTGGGGGCTACACCTTC; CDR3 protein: CASRSPHSPGQGGGYTF
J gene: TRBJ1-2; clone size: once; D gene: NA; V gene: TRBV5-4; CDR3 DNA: TGTGCCAGCAGCTTCCGAGTTAGTACGGGTAACTATGGCTACACCTTC; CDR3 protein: CASSFRVSTGNYGYTF
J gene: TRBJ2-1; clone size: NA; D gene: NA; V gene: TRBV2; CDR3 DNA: TGTGCCAGCAGTGACGGTACTAGCTCCTACAATGAGCAGTTCTTC; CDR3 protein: CASSDGTSSYNEQFF
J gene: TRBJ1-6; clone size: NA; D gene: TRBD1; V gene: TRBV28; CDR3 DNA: TGTGCCAGCAGTTTGGTACAGGGGGCCACCTATAATTCACCCCTCCACTTT; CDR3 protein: CASSLVQGATYNSPLHF
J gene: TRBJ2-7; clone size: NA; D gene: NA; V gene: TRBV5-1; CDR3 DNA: TGCGCCAGCAGCCCGCCACCGGGACCCCAGTACTTC; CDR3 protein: CASSPPPGPQYF
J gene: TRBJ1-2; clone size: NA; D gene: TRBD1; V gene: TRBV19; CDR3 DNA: TGTGCCAGTAGTACGCGGGGACAGGGGTGGAATGGCTACACCTTC; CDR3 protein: CASSTRGQGWNGYTF
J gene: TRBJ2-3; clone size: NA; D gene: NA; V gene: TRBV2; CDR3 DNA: TGTGCCAGCAGATTTGGGGGGGCCACAGATACGCAGTATTTT; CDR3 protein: CASRFGGATDTQYF
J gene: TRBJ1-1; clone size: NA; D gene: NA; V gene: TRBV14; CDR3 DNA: TGTGCCAGCAGCCAAGACAGGGACACTGAAGCTTTCTTT; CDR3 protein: CASSQDRDTEAFF
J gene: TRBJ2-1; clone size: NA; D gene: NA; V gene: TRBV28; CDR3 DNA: TGTGCCAGCAGCCCAACCGGGACCGGGACGGGGTTCTTC; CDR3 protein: CASSPTGTGTGFF
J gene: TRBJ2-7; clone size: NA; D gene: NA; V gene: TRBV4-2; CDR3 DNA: TGTGCCAGCAGCCAAGGATCCGCCTCTCGGGGGTTGAACGAGCAGTACTTC; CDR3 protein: CASSQGSASRGLNEQYF
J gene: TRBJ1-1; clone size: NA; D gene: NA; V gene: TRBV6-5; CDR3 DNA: TGTGCCAGCAGACCGGGGCGGCAGGGAGGCACTGAAGCTTTCTTT; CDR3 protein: CASRPGRQGGTEAFF
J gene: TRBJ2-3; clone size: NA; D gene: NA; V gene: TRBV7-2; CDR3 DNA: TGTGCCAGCAGCTTTGGGGTTTTCTCAGATACGCAGTATTTT; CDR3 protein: CASSFGVFSDTQYF
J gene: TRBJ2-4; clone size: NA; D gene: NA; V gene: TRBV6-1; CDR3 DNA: TGTGCCAGCAGTGAAAAGTGGAGCATTCAGTACTTC; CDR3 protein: CASSEKWSIQYF
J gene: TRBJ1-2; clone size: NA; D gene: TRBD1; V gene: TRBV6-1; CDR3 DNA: TGTGCCGGGACAGACACAGGGGGCGAGGTTGGCTACACCTTC; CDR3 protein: CAGTDTGGEVGYTF
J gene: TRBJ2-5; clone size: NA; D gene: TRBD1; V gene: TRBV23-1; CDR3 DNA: TGCGCCAGTTCAGGGGGCTTGTACCAAGAGACCCAGTACTTC; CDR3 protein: CASSGGLYQETQYF
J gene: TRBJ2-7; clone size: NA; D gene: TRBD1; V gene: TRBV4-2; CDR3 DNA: TGTGCCAGCAGCCCCCCGGACAGGGTGAGCGAGCAGTACTTC; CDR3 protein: CASSPPDRVSEQYF
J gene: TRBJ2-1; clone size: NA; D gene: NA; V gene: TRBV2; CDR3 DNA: TGTGCCAGCAGGGCCCCATGGCAGCGGCATAGCAATGAGCAGTTCTTC; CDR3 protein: CASRAPWQRHSNEQFF
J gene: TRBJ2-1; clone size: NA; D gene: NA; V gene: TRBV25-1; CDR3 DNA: TGCGGCGAGGGGGGGGAGGACCGTCATGAGCAGTTCTTC; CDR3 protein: CGEGGEDRHEQFF
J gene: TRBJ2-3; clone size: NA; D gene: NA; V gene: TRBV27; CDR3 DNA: TGTGCCAGCAGTTTACGGGTAACAGATACGCAGTATTTT; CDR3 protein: CASSLRVTDTQYF
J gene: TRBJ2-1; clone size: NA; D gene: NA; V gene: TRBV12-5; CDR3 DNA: TGTGCTAGTGGGCCTTGGGGGAGCTCCTACAATGAGCAGTTCTTC; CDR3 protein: CASGPWGSSYNEQFF
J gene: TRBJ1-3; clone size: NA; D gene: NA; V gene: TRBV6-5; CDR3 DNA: TGTGCCAGCAGTTCCCACTCTGGAAACACCATATATTTT; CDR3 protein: CASSSHSGNTIYF
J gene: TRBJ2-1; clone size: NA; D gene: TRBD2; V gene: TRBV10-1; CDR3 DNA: TGCGCCAGCAGTGGAGCAACTAGCGGGGGACTGCAGTTCTTC; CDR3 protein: CASSGATSGGLQFF
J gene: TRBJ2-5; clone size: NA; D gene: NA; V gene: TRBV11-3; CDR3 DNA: TGTGCCAGCAGCTTGACAGCACAAGAGACCCAGTACTTC; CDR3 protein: CASSLTAQETQYF
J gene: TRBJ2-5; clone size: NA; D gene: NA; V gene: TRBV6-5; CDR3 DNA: TGTGCCAGCAGTTACGGGGGATTGGGCCAAGAGACCCAGTACTTC; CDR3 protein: CASSYGGLGQETQYF
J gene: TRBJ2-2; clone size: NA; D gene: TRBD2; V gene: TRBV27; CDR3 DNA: TGTGCCAGCAGTTTAGTAGCGGGAGTAATTCCCGGGGAGCTGTTTTTT; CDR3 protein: CASSLVAGVIPGELFF
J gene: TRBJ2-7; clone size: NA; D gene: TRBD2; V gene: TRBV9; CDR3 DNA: TGTGCCAGCAGCGTAGTAGCGGGATCATTGTTCCACGAGCAGTACTTC; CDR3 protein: CASSVVAGSLFHEQYF
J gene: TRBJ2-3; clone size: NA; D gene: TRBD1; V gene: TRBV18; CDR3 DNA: TGTGCCAGCTCACCGAATCCGGGACAGAGCACAGATACGCAGTATTTT; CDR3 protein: CASSPNPGQSTDTQYF
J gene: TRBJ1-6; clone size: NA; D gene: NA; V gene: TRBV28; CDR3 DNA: TGTGCCAGCAGTCCGGGGCTTTGGGACCGCCTCCACTTT; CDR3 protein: CASSPGLWDRLHF
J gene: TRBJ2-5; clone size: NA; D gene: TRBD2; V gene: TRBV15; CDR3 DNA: TGTGCCACCAGCAGAGAAACTAGCGGGAGAGCAACCGAGACCCAGTACTTC; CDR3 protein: CATSRETSGRATETQYF
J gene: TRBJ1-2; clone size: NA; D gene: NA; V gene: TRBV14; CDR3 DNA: TGTGCCAGCAGCCAGCCTCCGGGACGTAAGAACTATGGCTACACCTTC; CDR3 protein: CASSQPPGRKNYGYTF
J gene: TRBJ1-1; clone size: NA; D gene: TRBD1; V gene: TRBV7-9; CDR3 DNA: TGTGCCAGCAGTTTCGGACAGGGGAGAACTGAAGCTTTCTTT; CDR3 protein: CASSFGQGRTEAFF
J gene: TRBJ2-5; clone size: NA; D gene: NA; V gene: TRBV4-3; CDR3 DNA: TGCGCCAGCAGCCAAGGCAGGGACCAAGAGACCCAGTACTTC; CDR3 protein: CASSQGRDQETQYF
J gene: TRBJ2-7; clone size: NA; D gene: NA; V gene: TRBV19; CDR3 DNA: TGTGCCAGTAGTATTGAGTTCGGCCAGGGAAGTATGTACGAGCAGTACTTC; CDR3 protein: CASSIEFGQGSMYEQYF
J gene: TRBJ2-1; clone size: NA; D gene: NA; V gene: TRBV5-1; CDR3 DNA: TGCGCCAGCAGCTTGGGACACCCGAGGAATGAGCAGTTCTTC; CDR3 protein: CASSLGHPRNEQFF
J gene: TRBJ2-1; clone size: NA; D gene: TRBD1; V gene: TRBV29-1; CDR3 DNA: TGCAGCGTTGCAGGGACAGAGGGGCGATATGAGCAGTTCTTC; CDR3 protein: CSVAGTEGRYEQFF
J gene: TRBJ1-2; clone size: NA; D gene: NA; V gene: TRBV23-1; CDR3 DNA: TGCGCCAGCAGTCAATACACCGGGACACCATATGGCTACACCTTC; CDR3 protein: CASSQYTGTPYGYTF
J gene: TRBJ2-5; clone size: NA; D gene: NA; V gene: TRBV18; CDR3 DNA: TGTGCCAGCGCCGCAGGGGCCCAAGAGACCCAGTACTTC; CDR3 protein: CASAAGAQETQYF